Listed below are T cell receptor beta chains from one sample, sequenced in a study of T-cell memory formation after mild COVID-19. TCRdb called the 5' RACE reads again in MiXCR, with one record for every CDR3 protein. The table records 410,000 or so distinct CDR3 sequences, less than 25% of them present only once. Source material: PBMCs or a T cell subset sorted from them (not recorded which). These receptors were obtained from an adult woman who had mild COVID-19 (a few samples of this study predate the infection). Cell type and time point are not known. CDR3s include the opening cysteine and the closing phenylalanine or tryptophan. D genes are given only for firm matches.

j_gene: TRBJ1-1
v_gene: TRBV4-1
d_gene: TRBD1
len: 15
CDR3aa: CASSHVLQGYTEAFF

j_gene: TRBJ2-3
v_gene: TRBV7-3
d_gene: TRBD2
len: 17
CDR3aa: CASSLAAGGPATDTQYF

j_gene: TRBJ1-6
v_gene: TRBV7-6
d_gene: -
len: 13
CDR3aa: CASSQQGHSPLHF

j_gene: TRBJ2-3
v_gene: TRBV29-1
d_gene: -
len: 12
CDR3aa: CSVSTGPDTQYF

j_gene: TRBJ2-5
v_gene: TRBV5-6
d_gene: -
len: 16
CDR3aa: CASSLVVMKYQETQYF

j_gene: TRBJ2-2
v_gene: TRBV6-5
d_gene: -
len: 14
CDR3aa: CASSYVRSTGELFF

j_gene: TRBJ1-1
v_gene: TRBV12-3/TRBV12-4
d_gene: -
len: 13
CDR3aa: CASSSLLGTEAFF

j_gene: TRBJ2-1
v_gene: TRBV2
d_gene: -
len: 15
CDR3aa: CASSEAGLRGHEQFF

j_gene: TRBJ2-7
v_gene: TRBV20-1
d_gene: -
len: 14
CDR3aa: CSASSQGIIYEQYF

j_gene: TRBJ2-3
v_gene: TRBV12-3/TRBV12-4
d_gene: -
len: 13
CDR3aa: CASSFVRANTQYF

j_gene: TRBJ2-7
v_gene: TRBV7-9
d_gene: TRBD2
len: 16
CDR3aa: CASRDPGLATSYEQYF

j_gene: TRBJ2-7
v_gene: TRBV10-3
d_gene: -
len: 12
CDR3aa: CAISETPYEQYF

j_gene: TRBJ1-4
v_gene: TRBV7-2
d_gene: -
len: 15
CDR3aa: CASSLAGGSNEKLFF

j_gene: TRBJ2-3
v_gene: TRBV6-2/TRBV6-3
d_gene: TRBD2
len: 15
CDR3aa: CASSYWAGVKDTQYF

j_gene: TRBJ2-3
v_gene: TRBV3-1
d_gene: -
len: 12
CDR3aa: CASSQVEYTQYF

j_gene: TRBJ2-7
v_gene: TRBV20-1
d_gene: -
len: 13
CDR3aa: CSAIKERAYEQYF

j_gene: TRBJ1-5
v_gene: TRBV7-3
d_gene: -
len: 14
CDR3aa: CASSLERSNQPQHF

j_gene: TRBJ2-1
v_gene: TRBV3-1
d_gene: -
len: 12
CDR3aa: CASSPPGDEQFF

j_gene: TRBJ2-5
v_gene: TRBV7-9
d_gene: -
len: 13
CDR3aa: CASSLWGKETQYF

j_gene: TRBJ2-1
v_gene: TRBV3-1
d_gene: TRBD2
len: 21
CDR3aa: CASSQVSYGGAPLSSYNEQFF

j_gene: TRBJ1-2
v_gene: TRBV2
d_gene: -
len: 16
CDR3aa: CASSDLGASMTGGYTF

j_gene: TRBJ2-3
v_gene: TRBV12-3/TRBV12-4
d_gene: TRBD2
len: 16
CDR3aa: CASSQGTSGRLDTQYF

j_gene: TRBJ2-3
v_gene: TRBV7-9
d_gene: TRBD2
len: 15
CDR3aa: CASSFRGRGTDTQYF

j_gene: TRBJ2-7
v_gene: TRBV19
d_gene: TRBD2
len: 13
CDR3aa: CASSPGGGYEQYF

j_gene: TRBJ1-1
v_gene: TRBV6-1
d_gene: -
len: 16
CDR3aa: CASSERLSSVNTEAFF

j_gene: TRBJ2-7
v_gene: TRBV6-2/TRBV6-3
d_gene: -
len: 16
CDR3aa: CASSYSAFGRYSGQYF

j_gene: TRBJ1-2
v_gene: TRBV20-1
d_gene: -
len: 17
CDR3aa: CSARVPQDPGTPYGYTF

j_gene: TRBJ2-6
v_gene: TRBV7-9
d_gene: -
len: 14
CDR3aa: CASSTRAGANVLTF

j_gene: TRBJ2-3
v_gene: TRBV11-2
d_gene: TRBD2
len: 18
CDR3aa: CASSLRLAGSLNTDTQYF

j_gene: TRBJ1-5
v_gene: TRBV20-1
d_gene: -
len: 14
CDR3aa: CSARSVEGNQPQHF

j_gene: TRBJ2-1
v_gene: TRBV7-3
d_gene: TRBD2
len: 17
CDR3aa: CASSLLSGRAPYNEQFF

j_gene: TRBJ2-7
v_gene: TRBV29-1
d_gene: -
len: 14
CDR3aa: CSVRPEPSSYEQYF

j_gene: TRBJ1-1
v_gene: TRBV12-5
d_gene: -
len: 14
CDR3aa: CASGFAGVESEAFF

j_gene: TRBJ2-7
v_gene: TRBV6-5
d_gene: -
len: 15
CDR3aa: CASSYSRQGGDEQYF

j_gene: TRBJ2-3
v_gene: TRBV7-3
d_gene: -
len: 15
CDR3aa: CASSLMGQGTDTQYF

j_gene: TRBJ2-7
v_gene: TRBV5-1
d_gene: TRBD2
len: 17
CDR3aa: CASSWGSGGPGTGEQYF

j_gene: TRBJ2-7
v_gene: TRBV6-1
d_gene: -
len: 13
CDR3aa: CASSEGASYEQYF

j_gene: TRBJ2-5
v_gene: TRBV20-1
d_gene: -
len: 14
CDR3aa: CSARSQGYQETQYF

j_gene: TRBJ2-5
v_gene: TRBV5-1
d_gene: TRBD2
len: 15
CDR3aa: CASSFGTSEKETQYF

j_gene: TRBJ2-1
v_gene: TRBV7-2
d_gene: TRBD2
len: 15
CDR3aa: CASRSRREGRNEQFF

j_gene: TRBJ2-7
v_gene: TRBV10-2
d_gene: -
len: 16
CDR3aa: CASSDRVQGLGHEQYF

j_gene: TRBJ2-3
v_gene: TRBV7-6
d_gene: -
len: 14
CDR3aa: CASSQRQSTDTQYF

j_gene: TRBJ2-1
v_gene: TRBV20-1
d_gene: TRBD2
len: 16
CDR3aa: CSARALAGGGYNEQFF

j_gene: TRBJ2-5
v_gene: TRBV11-3
d_gene: -
len: 17
CDR3aa: CASSSEETGRTQETQYF

j_gene: TRBJ2-3
v_gene: TRBV7-9
d_gene: TRBD2
len: 16
CDR3aa: CASSSDRTSGRYTQYF

j_gene: TRBJ2-7
v_gene: TRBV5-1
d_gene: -
len: 13
CDR3aa: CASSLAPWDEQYF